The source of this T cell receptor beta chain is a study of human T cells and chemical hapten exposure listed by TCRdb under 2021. General notes on the study: For sensitization, 2% DPC in acetone was applied to a roughly 2 cm by roughly 2 cm area of upper inner arm skin. Patients additionally received weekly therapeutic DPC doses to the scalp throughout the roughly 26-week study period. Patch tests used Finn chambers with 0.01% DPC on the upper back, scored after 6 days by International Contact Dermatitis Research Group standards. The mostly female patient cohort included alopecia areata with under or over 50% scalp involvement, alopecia totalis and alopecia universalis. Libraries were pooled for sequencing, and per-sample TCR yields varied mainly because of small differences in library volumes within the pool. In alopecia patients, the study followed how the peripheral blood TCR repertoire changed in vivo over primary and secondary sensitization to diphenylcyclopropenone (DPC), a hapten. Patient blood was sampled pre-sensitization (week 0) and at 2, 6 and about 24 weeks after DPC sensitization. For TCR sequencing, blood came from 25 to 35 alopecia patients at anywhere from one to four time points (pre-sensitization, 2, 6 and 24 weeks).

Broader findings and caveats from the paper: The number of TCRs above 1 in 1000 frequency did not change with DPC sensitization; there was no evidence of global repertoire structure alterations. Expanded TCRs formed significantly more large CDR3 similarity clusters than pre-sensitization or healthy control sets, consistent with antigen-driven responses. Repeated subsampling changed both the strength of the expansion versus patch-test correlation and the threshold at which the correlation became significant. Patch test score correlated positively with the number of PT1 expanded TCRs, reaching significance at thresholds 8, 16 and 32 but not at 4. Because every patient had alopecia, a presumed autoimmune disease, the patients' immune response might differ from that of healthy individuals.

Reading the label with the study, this specimen's time point is: pre-sensitization, week 0. The intended sense of this specimen's treatment or condition label: therapeutic diphenylcyclopropenone sensitization with weekly scalp DPC. Blood at each patch-test visit was drawn before the patch test was applied. Patients were considered eligible if aged 18 to 70, diagnosed with alopecia and deemed suitable for DPC therapy, and patients were excluded if pregnant. Unfractionated whole blood was collected in Tempus Blood RNA tubes, and total RNA was extracted from that blood. Trimming takes 4 bases from V and 3 bases from J, and the germline ends sit 10 bases apart. From the germline V gene, CDR1 is SNHLY and CDR2 is FYNNEI. The CDR3 measures 13 amino acids from cysteine to phenylalanine. Here the CDR3 DNA is all that survives: 39 bases in frame from base 1. Concerning this clonotype: What antigen it recognizes has not been identified. One base away there is no much larger clone; base qualities are not given.

Library preparation used RACE. The instrument given in TCRdb is NextSeq 500. Library preparation attached unique molecular identifiers to individual cDNA molecules for quantitative, reproducible TCR counting. For every blood RNA sample, sequencing covered both the TCR alpha and TCR beta chains. In the original analysis: The median number of TCRs per sample was 95,638, ranging from about 20,000 to 750,000. V, J and CDR3 annotation of the TCR reads was carried out using the Decombinator software suite. To make PS versus PT1 abundance plots, every sample was subsampled to the same number of TCRs (28,000). TCRs were defined as expanded if absent before sensitization and observed at least eight times at the 2-week time point. Through fastp at Q25 and MiXCR, TCRdb rebuilt clones from the public reads, retaining in-frame beta chains. Entries are consolidated by CDR3 protein sequence, retaining the most common genes and DNA. TCRdb, rather than the study authors, made the V and J calls. Counted in this sample were about 120,000 distinct CDR3 sequences; roughly 14% of them appeared once. The ten largest clonotypes hold 2.8% of the sample.

This specimen was whole blood, taken in connection with sensitization to the hapten diphenylcyclopropenone (DPC). The chain is made from TRBV2 and TRBJ2-7, with a tentative D gene TRBD1 over 5 matching bases. The TCR originated in a woman aged 18-35 years with alopecia areata. Some clones in this sample may be carry-over from other donors' samples. The CDR3 is CASSGQGLYEQYF. The DNA sequence is TGTGCCAGCAGTGGTCAGGGCCTCTACGAGCAGTACTTC.